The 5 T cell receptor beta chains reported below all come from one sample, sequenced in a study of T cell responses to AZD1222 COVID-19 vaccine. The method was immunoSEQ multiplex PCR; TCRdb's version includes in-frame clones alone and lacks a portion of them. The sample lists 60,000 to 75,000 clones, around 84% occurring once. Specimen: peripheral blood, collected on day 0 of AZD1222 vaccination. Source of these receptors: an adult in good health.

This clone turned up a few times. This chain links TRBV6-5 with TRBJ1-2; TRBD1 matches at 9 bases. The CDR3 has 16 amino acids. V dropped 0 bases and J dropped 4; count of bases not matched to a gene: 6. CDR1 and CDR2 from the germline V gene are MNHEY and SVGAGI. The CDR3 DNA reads TGTGCCAGCAGTTACTCTTCGGGACAGGGAGCCTATGGCTACACCTTC. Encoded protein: CASSYSSGQGAYGYTF.

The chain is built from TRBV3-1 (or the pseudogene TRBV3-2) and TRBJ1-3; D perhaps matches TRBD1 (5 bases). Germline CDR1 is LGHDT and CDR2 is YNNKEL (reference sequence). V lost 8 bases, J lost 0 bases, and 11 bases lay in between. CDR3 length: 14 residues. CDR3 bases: TGTGCCAGCGGCCTGAGGGGCTCTGGAAACACCATATATTTT. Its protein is CASGLRGSGNTIYF.

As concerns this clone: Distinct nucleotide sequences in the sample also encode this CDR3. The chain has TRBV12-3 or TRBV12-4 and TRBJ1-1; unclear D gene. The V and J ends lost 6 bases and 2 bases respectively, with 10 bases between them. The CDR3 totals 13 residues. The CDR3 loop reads CASSRGLNTEAFF. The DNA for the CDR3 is TGTGCCAGCAGCCGAGGGCTCAACACTGAAGCTTTCTTT.

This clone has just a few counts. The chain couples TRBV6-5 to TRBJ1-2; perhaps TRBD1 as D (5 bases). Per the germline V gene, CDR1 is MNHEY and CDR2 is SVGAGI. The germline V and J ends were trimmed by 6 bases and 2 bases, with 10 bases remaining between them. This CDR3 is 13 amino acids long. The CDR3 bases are TGTGCCAGCAGAATTGACAGAAACTATGGCTACACCTTC. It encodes CASRIDRNYGYTF.

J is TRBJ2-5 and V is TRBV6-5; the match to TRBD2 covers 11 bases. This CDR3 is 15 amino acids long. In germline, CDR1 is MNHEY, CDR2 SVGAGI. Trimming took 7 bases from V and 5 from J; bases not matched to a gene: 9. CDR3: CASTFTSGSRETQYF. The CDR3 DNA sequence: TGTGCCAGCACATTTACTAGCGGGAGTAGGGAGACCCAGTACTTC.